These 32 T cell receptor beta chains originate from one sample sequenced in a study of shared clonotypes between healthy human individuals. The repertoire was sequenced with immunoSEQ multiplex PCR; TCRdb's copy has only in-frame clones and lacks some. The repertoire holds roughly 220,000 clones, with under 80% as singletons. The sequencing input was memory CD4+ T cells sorted from blood. The subset: CD45RA-negative fraction. These receptor sequences come from a man aged 30 to 39 in good health.

Note on this clone: Just one base apart from a much larger clone, this may be a read error. This rearrangement joins TRBV2 to TRBJ2-3, with unresolved D. The germline V and J ends were trimmed by 6 bases and 2 bases, with 6 bases remaining between them. The CDR3 loop spans 12 amino acids. Germline assignment: CDR1 SNHLY and CDR2 FYNNEI. The CDR3 loop reads CASSRYTDTQYF. The CDR3 bases are TGTGCCAGCAGCAGGTACACAGATACGCAGTATTTT.

Remarks on this clone: One end of the junction is discordant with germline, which a read error may explain. The chain employs TRBV4-2 and TRBJ1-1, with TRBD1 identical over 9 bases. CDR1 LGHNA and CDR2 YNFKEQ come from the germline V gene. The CDR3 is made up of 14 amino acids. CDR3: CASSQDPRDREGFF. CDR3 nucleotides: TGTGCCAGCAGCCAAGATCCTCGGGACAGGGAAGGTTTCTTT.

The genes are TRBV6-5 and TRBJ2-5; D uncertain. This CDR3 has 12 residues. The V gene's germline CDR1 is MNHEY and CDR2 SVGAGI. V lost 5 bases and J 7 bases, leaving 11 bases between the germline ends. Here the CDR3 DNA reads TGTGCCAGCAGTCCCTCTTCCGGGACCCAGTACTTC. Its translation is CASSPSSGTQYF.

The V call is TRBV7-2, the J call TRBJ1-3, with a weak D call TRBD1 (6 bases). The CDR3 totals 13 residues. Germline V lookup: CDR1 SGHTA, CDR2 FQGNSA. Trimming took off 4 bases at V and 9 bases at J, with 13 bases between the two ends. The CDR3 loop reads CASSSGGGGTIYF. The CDR3, as DNA: TGTGCCAGCAGCTCTGGGGGGGGCGGCACCATATATTTT.

Concerning this clone: In the same sample, other DNA sequences code for this CDR3. The chain joins TRBV29-1 to TRBJ2-1, with TRBD2 matching 10 bases. V shed 4 bases, J shed 5 bases, and the junction held 2 bases outside the gene matches. Germline-derived CDR1 and CDR2 are SQVTM and ANQGSEA. This CDR3 comprises 13 residues. CDR3 in amino acids: CSVGTSGHNEQFF. The CDR3 bases are TGCAGCGTTGGGACTAGCGGCCACAATGAGCAGTTCTTC.

The chain links TRBV23-1 to TRBJ2-3; TRBD1 aligns across 7 bases. TRBV23-1 is flagged as an ORF with uncertain function. With V trimmed by 2 bases and J by 0 bases, 5 bases remained unmatched. The CDR3 runs to 16 residues. CDR3 sequence: CASSQKPGQSTDTQYF. DNA for the CDR3: TGCGCCAGCAGTCAAAAGCCGGGACAGAGCACAGATACGCAGTATTTT.

This chain connects TRBV10-3 to TRBJ1-3; no reliable D call. The CDR3 spans 14 residues. Per germline, CDR1 ENHRY and CDR2 SYGVKD. V was trimmed by 11 bases and J by 0 bases, leaving 14 bases between them. The CDR3 spells CAAQDSNSGNTIYF. DNA of the CDR3: TGTGCCGCCCAAGACTCAAACTCTGGAAACACCATATATTTT.

The table lists this clone with a count of one. The chain recombines TRBV6-1 with TRBJ2-3, with unresolved D. The CDR3 is made up of 13 amino acids. The germline CDR1 and CDR2 sequences are MNHNS and SASEGT. V was pared by 5 bases and J by 2 bases, with 8 bases between. The CDR3 is CASSPDPTDTQYF. DNA for the CDR3: TGTGCCAGCAGTCCGGACCCCACAGATACGCAGTATTTT.

J is TRBJ2-7 and V is TRBV6-1; TRBD1 aligns across 9 bases. V lost 10 bases and J lost 6; bases outside the gene matches: 10. CDR3 length: 13 amino acids. Germline CDR1 reads MNHNS; CDR2 reads SASEGT. CDR3: CATARDRDVEQYF. As DNA, the CDR3 is TGTGCCACTGCCCGGGACAGGGACGTCGAGCAGTACTTC.

This clone came up once. The chain combines TRBV19 with TRBJ2-7, with unresolved D. The CDR3 totals 11 residues. Germline loops: CDR1 LNHDA, CDR2 SQIVND (reference sequence). V was pared by 4 bases and J by 3 bases, with 4 bases between. The CDR3 DNA reads as TGTGCCAGTAGTAACTACTACGAGCAGTACTTC. This sequence encodes CASSNYYEQYF.

The rearrangement joins TRBV14 to TRBJ1-4; D uncertain. V lost 1 base, J lost 5 bases, and 11 bases lay in between. The CDR3 has 15 amino acids. Germline values: CDR1 SGHDN, CDR2 FVKESK. In DNA form, the CDR3 reads TGTGCCAGCAGCCAAGCCCGGGTGAGGAATGAAAAACTGTTTTTT. It codes for CASSQARVRNEKLFF.

Remarks on this clone: Other DNA sequences in the sample encode the same CDR3. The V and J genes are TRBV7-6 and TRBJ2-7, with a possible D match to TRBD2 (5 bases). CDR1 is SGHVS and CDR2 is FNYEAQ in the germline V gene. This CDR3 spans 13 amino acids. Trimming removed 3 bases at V and 4 bases at J, with 10 bases between. The CDR3 here is CASSFREEYEQYF. The CDR3 DNA reads as TGTGCCAGCAGCTTTCGGGAAGAATACGAGCAGTACTTC.

A few counts support this clone. The genes are TRBV5-1 and TRBJ1-1, with a tentative D call TRBD1 (5 bases). There are 12 residues in the CDR3. Per the germline V gene, CDR1 is SGHRS and CDR2 is YFSETQ. The V gene lost 4 bases and the J gene lost 11 bases, with 15 bases spanning the gap. The chain's CDR3 is CASSTQGGWAFF. The CDR3 DNA reads TGCGCCAGCAGCACTCAGGGTGGATGGGCTTTCTTT.

This clone appeared a few times. V is TRBV5-4 and J is TRBJ1-2; D remains ambiguous. Germline CDR1 and CDR2: SGHNT and YYREEE (reference sequence). The CDR3 is made up of 12 amino acids. Trimming stripped 4 bases from V and 8 bases from J, with 12 bases between. This CDR3 reads CASSDGLWGYTF. The CDR3 DNA is TGTGCCAGCAGCGATGGGCTTTGGGGCTACACCTTC.

The V and J genes are TRBV11-2 and TRBJ2-7; D is possibly TRBD1 or TRBD2 (5 bases each). The CDR3 loop spans 16 amino acids. Trimming shortened V by 5 bases and J by 4 bases, and 21 bases separated the two germline ends. Germline V gene lookup returns CDR1 SGHAT and CDR2 FQNNGV. CDR3 protein: CASSVGLGTVGYEQYF. CDR3 DNA sequence: TGTGCCAGCAGCGTAGGCTTAGGGACCGTCGGGTACGAGCAGTACTTC.

This clone came up a few times. The CDR3 coding sequence is TGTGCCAGCAGCGCCGGACTAGCGGGAGAGACCCAGTACTTC. Its translation is CASSAGLAGETQYF. V and J are TRBV9 and TRBJ2-5; 11 nucleotides match TRBD2. Germline CDR1 is SGDLS and CDR2 is YYNGEE. The trim removed 3 bases at V and 4 bases at J, leaving 2 bases unmatched. The length of the CDR3 is 14 residues.

This rearrangement joins TRBV2 to TRBJ1-2, with 7 bases matching TRBD1. Per the germline V gene, CDR1 is SNHLY and CDR2 is FYNNEI. The CDR3 covers 15 residues. Trimming took 7 bases from V and 3 from J; bases not matched to a gene: 11. CDR3 DNA: TGTGCCAGCATCTCGGACAGGTCGGGGCACTATGGCTACACCTTC. Translating gives CASISDRSGHYGYTF.

Only a few counts were recorded for this clone. The gene calls are TRBV18 and TRBJ2-5, with a possible D match to TRBD2 (6 bases). The germline V and J ends were trimmed by 0 bases and 5 bases, with 10 bases remaining between them. Germline V gene data show CDR1 as KGHSH and CDR2 as LQKENI. The CDR3 loop spans 14 amino acids. The CDR3 loop reads CASSPPSTRETQYF. CDR3 DNA sequence: TGTGCCAGCTCACCACCGTCGACTAGGGAGACCCAGTACTTC.

The rearrangement uses TRBV7-8 and TRBJ2-2; the D gene is possibly TRBD2 (6 bases). From germline, CDR1 is SGHVS and CDR2 FQNEAQ. V lost 5 bases, J lost 9 bases, and 22 bases lay in between. The CDR3 contains 16 residues. The CDR3 spells CASSGRWGMDLRELFF. CDR3 DNA: TGTGCCAGCAGCGGGAGGTGGGGGATGGATCTCCGGGAGCTGTTTTTT.

This CDR3 is CASSLVGLGAGELFF. CDR3 in DNA: TGTGCCAGCAGCTTGGTTGGGCTAGGCGCCGGGGAGCTGTTTTTT. The rearrangement joins TRBV5-6 to TRBJ2-2; unclear D gene. The V end was cut by 0 bases, the J end by 6 bases, with 12 bases between. Germline assignment: CDR1 SGHDT and CDR2 YYEEEE. CDR3 size: 15 residues.

Here the CDR3 DNA reads TGTGCCTGGAGCAATAGCGGGAAGGATACGCAGTATTTT. It translates to CAWSNSGKDTQYF. The gene calls are TRBV30 and TRBJ2-3; 8 bases map to TRBD2. The junction had 5 bases not matched to a gene; V was cut back by 3 bases and J by 6 bases. Germline assignment: CDR1 GTSNPN and CDR2 SVGIG (reference sequence). The CDR3 spans 13 residues.

The chain's CDR3 is CASSIPRGTAGYEQYF. DNA of the CDR3: TGTGCCAGTAGTATTCCACGGGGGACTGCGGGGTACGAGCAGTACTTC. The chain is built from TRBV19 and TRBJ2-7; perhaps TRBD2 as D (6 bases). The germline V gene encodes CDR1 LNHDA and CDR2 SQIVND (reference sequence). There are 16 residues in the CDR3. Trimming left V 3 bases short and J 4 bases short, with 19 bases between.

J is TRBJ1-1 and V is TRBV20-1; D is undetermined. Germline lookup yields CDR1 DFQATT and CDR2 SNEGSKA (reference sequence). The CDR3 is 11 residues long. The V and J ends lost 0 bases and 8 bases respectively, with 7 bases between them. In DNA form, the CDR3 reads TGCAGTGCTAGAGATCTGCTCGAAGCTTTCTTT. This translates into CSARDLLEAFF.

In this sample, this clone turned up a few times. This chain connects TRBV19 to TRBJ1-1; D may be TRBD1 (5 bases). Germline V gene lookup returns CDR1 LNHDA and CDR2 SQIVND (reference sequence). This CDR3 is built from 16 residues. V lost 1 base, J lost 2 bases, and 14 bases lay in between. CDR3 residues: CASSIAGSGPNTEAFF. The CDR3 nucleotides read TGTGCCAGTAGTATAGCGGGCTCAGGGCCAAACACTGAAGCTTTCTTT.

The table lists this clone with a few counts. The chain uses TRBV23-1 and TRBJ2-7; 12 nucleotides agree with TRBD2. TRBV23-1 is given ORF status, its function remaining uncertain. CDR3 length equals 18 residues. With 2 bases clipped from V and 3 bases from J, the junction kept 11 bases outside the gene matches. The CDR3 DNA is TGCGCCAGCAGTCAACGGGGAAAAGTGACTAGCGGGAGCTACGAGCAGTACTTC. The encoded protein is CASSQRGKVTSGSYEQYF.

The rearrangement joins TRBV6-5 to TRBJ2-7; D gene unclear. The V and J ends lost 2 bases and 7 bases respectively, with 9 bases between them. Germline assignment: CDR1 MNHEY and CDR2 SVGAGI. CDR3 size: 12 residues. This CDR3 reads CASSYTIREQYF. Written as DNA, the CDR3 is TGTGCCAGCAGTTACACCATAAGGGAGCAGTACTTC.

V usage is TRBV7-8 and J usage is TRBJ2-7; no firm D call. Germline V CDR1 and CDR2: SGHVS, FQNEAQ. V gave up 1 base and J gave up 4 bases, with 11 bases separating them. CDR3 length equals 14 residues. In DNA form, the CDR3 reads TGTGCCAGCAGCTTAGGGCAGGTCGGATACGAGCAGTACTTC. Translation gives CASSLGQVGYEQYF.

This chain uses TRBV7-9 with TRBJ2-2; TRBD2 matches 9 bases. Germline V gene lookup returns CDR1 SEHNR and CDR2 FQNEAQ (reference sequence). V trimming: 4 bases; J trimming: 6 bases; junction bases outside the gene matches: 6. The CDR3 covers 15 residues. CDR3 in amino acids: CASSSLAGAAGELFF. CDR3 DNA: TGTGCCAGCAGCTCGTTAGCGGGAGCAGCCGGGGAGCTGTTTTTT. Full variable domain (rest looked up from reference TRBV7-9 and TRBJ2-2): DTGVSQNPRHKITKRGQNVTFRCDPISEHNRLYWYRQTLGQGPEFLTYFQNEAQLEKSRLLSDRFSAERPKGSFSTLEIQRTEQGDSAMYLCASSSLAGAAGELFFGEGSRLTVL.

Written as DNA, the CDR3 is TGTGCCTCGAGCTACTCGCGGGTGAGCACAGATACGCAGTATTTT. As protein: CASSYSRVSTDTQYF. This sequence joins TRBV10-3 and TRBJ2-3; the D gene is possibly TRBD2 (5 bases). Trimming took off 11 bases at V and 0 bases at J, with 18 bases between the two ends. The germline V gene has CDR1 ENHRY and CDR2 SYGVKD. The CDR3 spans 15 residues.

About this clone: This may arise from a read error, as a much more abundant clone is one base away. This sequence joins TRBV11-2 and TRBJ2-2; D remains ambiguous. V lost 4 bases to trimming and J lost 0 bases, with 0 bases between them. There are 12 residues in the CDR3. CDR1 and CDR2 (germline): SGHAT, FQNNGV. The CDR3 here is CASSSNTGELFF. The CDR3 DNA reads TGTGCCAGCAGCTCGAACACCGGGGAGCTGTTTTTT.

CDR3 bases: TGTGCCAGCAGCCGTTGGGGCGATGAAGCTTTCTTT. Translation gives CASSRWGDEAFF. The gene calls are TRBV7-6 and TRBJ1-1; tentative D call: TRBD1 (5 bases). CDR3 length: 12 residues. Trimming removed 5 bases at V and 7 bases at J, with 11 bases between. Germline CDR1 reads SGHVS; CDR2 reads FNYEAQ.

This clone has more than one count but fewer than ten. This chain joins TRBV2 and TRBJ1-2; 7 positions agree with TRBD1. V lost 6 bases to trimming and J lost 4 bases; unmatched junction nucleotides: 5. Germline CDR1 and CDR2: SNHLY and FYNNEI. The CDR3 runs 13 residues. In nucleotides, the CDR3 is TGTGCCAGCAGAACCGGGACAGCCTATGGCTACACCTTC. It yields the protein CASRTGTAYGYTF.